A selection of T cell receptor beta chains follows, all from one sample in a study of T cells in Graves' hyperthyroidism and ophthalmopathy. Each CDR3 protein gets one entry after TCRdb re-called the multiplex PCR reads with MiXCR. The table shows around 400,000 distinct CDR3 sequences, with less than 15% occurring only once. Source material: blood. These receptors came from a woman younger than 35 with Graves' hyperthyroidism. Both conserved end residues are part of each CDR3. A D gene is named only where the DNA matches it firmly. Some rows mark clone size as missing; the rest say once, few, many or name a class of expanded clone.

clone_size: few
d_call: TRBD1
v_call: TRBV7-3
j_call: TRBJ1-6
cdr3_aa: CASSLTGTGISPLHF
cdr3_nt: TGTGCCAGCAGCTTAACCGGGACAGGGATTTCACCCCTCCACTTT

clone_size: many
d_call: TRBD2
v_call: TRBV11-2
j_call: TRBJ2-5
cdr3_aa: CASSLAGLAGAGETQYF
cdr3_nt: TGTGCCAGCAGCTTAGCGGGCCTAGCGGGGGCCGGAGAGACCCAGTACTTC

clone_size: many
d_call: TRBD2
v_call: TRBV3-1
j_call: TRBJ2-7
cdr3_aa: CASSQLLAGYEQYF
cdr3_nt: TGTGCCAGCAGCCAACTACTAGCGGGCTACGAGCAGTACTTC

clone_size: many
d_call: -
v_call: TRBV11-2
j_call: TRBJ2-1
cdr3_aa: CASSISFDNEQFF
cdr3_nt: TGTGCCAGCAGCATTTCGTTCGACAATGAGCAGTTCTTC

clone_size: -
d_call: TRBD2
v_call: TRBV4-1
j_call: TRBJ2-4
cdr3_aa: CASSQGRTAGVAKNIQYF
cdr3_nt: TGCGCCAGCAGCCAAGGCAGGACAGCGGGAGTGGCCAAAAACATTCAGTACTTC

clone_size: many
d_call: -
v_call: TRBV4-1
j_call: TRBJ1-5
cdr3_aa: CASSQEGVGDPPQHF
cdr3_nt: TGCGCCAGCAGCCAAGAAGGTGTGGGGGACCCGCCCCAGCATTTT

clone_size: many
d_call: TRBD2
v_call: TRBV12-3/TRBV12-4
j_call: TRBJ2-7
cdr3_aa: CASSLLASLSYEQYF
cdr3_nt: TGTGCCAGCAGCCTACTAGCGAGCTTATCCTACGAGCAGTACTTC

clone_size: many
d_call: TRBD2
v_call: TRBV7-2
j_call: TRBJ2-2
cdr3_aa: CAIAGVPGELFF
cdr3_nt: TGTGCCATCGCGGGGGTCCCCGGGGAGCTGTTTTTT

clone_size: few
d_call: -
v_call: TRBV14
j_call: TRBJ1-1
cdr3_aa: CASSRYDARTEAFF
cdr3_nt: TGTGCCAGCAGCCGTTATGACGCCAGGACTGAAGCTTTCTTT

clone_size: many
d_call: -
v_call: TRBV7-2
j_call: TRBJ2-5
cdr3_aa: CASSFAGATQYF
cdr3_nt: TGTGCCAGCAGCTTTGCCGGGGCAACCCAGTACTTC

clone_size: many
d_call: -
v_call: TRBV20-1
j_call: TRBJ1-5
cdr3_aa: CSARDPNQPQHF
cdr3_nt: TGCAGTGCTAGAGATCCCAATCAGCCCCAGCATTTT

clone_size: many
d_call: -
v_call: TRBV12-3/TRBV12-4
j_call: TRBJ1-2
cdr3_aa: CASTEGPYGYTF
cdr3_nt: TGTGCCAGCACCGAAGGGCCCTATGGCTACACCTTC

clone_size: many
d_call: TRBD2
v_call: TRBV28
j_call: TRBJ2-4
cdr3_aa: CASNSIAGRNIQYF
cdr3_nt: TGTGCCAGCAATTCAATAGCGGGTAGAAACATTCAGTACTTC

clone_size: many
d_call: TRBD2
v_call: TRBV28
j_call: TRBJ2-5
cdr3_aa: CASSLGLADQETQYF
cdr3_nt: TGTGCCAGCAGTTTGGGACTAGCGGACCAAGAGACCCAGTACTTC

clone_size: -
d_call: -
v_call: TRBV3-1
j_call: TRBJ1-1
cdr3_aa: CASSPKVLNTEAFF
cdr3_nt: TGTGCCAGCAGCCCGAAGGTTTTGAACACTGAAGCTTTCTTT

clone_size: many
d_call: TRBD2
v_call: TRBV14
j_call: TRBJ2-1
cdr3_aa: CASSQGGGRFYNEQFF
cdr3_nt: TGTGCCAGCAGCCAAGGAGGCGGGAGGTTCTACAATGAGCAGTTCTTC

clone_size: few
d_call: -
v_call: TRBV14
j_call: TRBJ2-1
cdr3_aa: CASSQETQTIYNEQFF
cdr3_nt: TGTGCCAGCAGCCAAGAAACACAGACAATCTACAATGAGCAGTTCTTC